These 2 T cell receptor beta chains share one sample of origin, sequenced in a study of T cell repertoires in cytomegalovirus infection. TCRdb reprocessed the reads with MiXCR, giving one entry per CDR3 protein. The data show roughly 120,000 distinct CDR3 sequences, with around 10% seen just once and approximately 33% held by the top ten. The antigens these receptors bind are not known. The specimen was PBMCs, sequenced either directly or after in vitro stimulation (not recorded which). The receptors shown here come from a human donor in good health (CMV status not recorded). Some clones in this sample may be carry-over from other donors' samples.

This clonotype has a handful of counts. V gene TRBV20-1 combines with J gene TRBJ2-7; 9 bases are a match to TRBD2. CDR3 length: 14 amino acids. V was pared by 6 bases and J by 5 bases, with 11 bases of the junction left unmatched. CDR1 is DFQATT and CDR2 is SNEGSKA in the germline V gene (reference sequence). The CDR3 DNA follows: TGCAGTGCCCTTGGAGAGCGGGAGGCCCACGAGCAGTACTTC. Amino acids: CSALGEREAHEQYF.

This clonotype was seen repeatedly, ten times or more. V is TRBV5-4 and J is TRBJ1-4; no definite D call. The CDR3 extends over 12 amino acids. V dropped 3 bases and J dropped 8 bases, with 8 bases sitting between them. Germline V gene sequence: CDR1 SGHNT, CDR2 YYREEE (reference sequence). The CDR3 reads CASSSLSEKLFF. The CDR3 DNA sequence: TGTGCCAGCAGCTCGTTAAGCGAAAAACTGTTTTTT.